This TCR beta chain was recovered during a study of shared clonotypes between healthy human individuals. Every subset had its genomic DNA shared out evenly among several immunoSEQ plates. Sorted-subset replicate PCR reactions contained roughly 200 ng DNA, corresponding to some 28,000 T cell genomes. Data came from immunoSEQ multiplex PCR; TCRdb stores just in-frame clones and leaves some out. This sample has some 650,000 clones; 97% occur once, and the top ten carry around 0.06%. From germline, CDR1 is SGDLS and CDR2 YYNGEE. The V gene lost 2 bases and the J gene lost 2 bases, with 13 bases spanning the gap. The length of the CDR3 is 15 residues. Only one count was recorded for this clone.

The sample consisted of naive CD4+ T cells sorted from blood. The subset: CD45RA+ positively selected. V usage is TRBV9 and J usage is TRBJ1-1; weak D call: TRBD1 (5 bases). The source of this sequence is a woman aged 25 to 39 in good health. CDR3 DNA: TGTGCCAGCAGCGTCGGGGACGCCGTTAACACTGAAGCTTTCTTT. Encoded protein: CASSVGDAVNTEAFF.